This T cell receptor (beta chain) derives from a study of radiotherapy plus CTLA-4 blockade in lung cancer. Overall study: Patients showed objective responses in roughly 18% of cases, and disease control was achieved by under 40%. Study-level findings and limits: Response, reportedly, was best predicted by interferon-beta along with early blood T cell clone dynamics. Radiotherapy plus ipilimumab was followed by expansion in blood of tumor-derived TCR clones.

Sequencing was performed with immunoSEQ multiplex PCR; in TCRdb, only in-frame clones are kept and a portion is missing. The table records 110,000 or so clones, roughly 74% of them present only once. To note about this clone: Its specificity is unknown.

The CDR3 is 17 residues long. After removal of 6 bases from V and 3 bases from J, the junction contained 16 bases not matched to a gene. Germline V CDR1 and CDR2: MNHEY, SMNVEV (reference sequence). This clonotype was obtained from a human donor with non-small cell lung cancer who had a partial response to radiotherapy plus ipilimumab. V gene TRBV27 combines with J gene TRBJ1-2; 7 bases map to TRBD1. Source: peripheral blood, taken from a patient treated with radiotherapy plus ipilimumab. The CDR3: CASSPQRGRQGDYGYTF. In nucleotides, the CDR3 is TGTGCCAGCAGCCCACAGAGGGGGCGACAGGGAGACTATGGCTACACCTTC.